Below are 9 T cell receptor beta chains sequenced from a single sample in a study of PD-L1 blockade in urothelial cancer. Repertoires were generated with immunoSEQ multiplex PCR, while TCRdb's copy carries only in-frame clones and drops some. The data hold 55,000 to 80,000 clones, with 80% to 85% observed a single time. Time point denoted: pretreatment peripheral blood. The sample in question was PBMCs, obtained around atezolizumab (anti-PD-L1) treatment. The source is a man between 65 and 85 years old with urothelial cancer.

The CDR3 sequence is CAWSKGGPPYEQYF. The CDR3, as DNA: TGTGCCTGGAGCAAAGGGGGTCCCCCCTACGAGCAGTACTTC. J is TRBJ2-7 and V is TRBV30, with D tentatively TRBD1 (6 bases). The CDR3 extends over 14 amino acids. In germline, CDR1 is GTSNPN, CDR2 SVGIG (reference sequence). Deletions cut 3 bases from V and 2 bases from J, with 14 bases between.

V and J are TRBV6-5 and TRBJ2-7, with 8 bases fitting TRBD1. With 4 bases clipped from V and 2 bases from J, the junction kept 4 bases outside the gene matches. The V gene's germline CDR1 is MNHEY and CDR2 SVGAGI. This CDR3 has 14 residues. This CDR3 is CASSFDRGPYEQYF. The CDR3 bases are TGTGCCAGCAGTTTCGACAGGGGCCCCTACGAGCAGTACTTC.

This clone was counted between two and nine times. The chain employs TRBV19 and TRBJ1-1; D possibly corresponds to TRBD1 (5 bases). The CDR3 is made up of 14 amino acids. Germline values: CDR1 LNHDA, CDR2 SQIVND (reference sequence). V shed 11 bases and J shed 0 bases, with 16 bases lying between them. The CDR3 loop is CAARGGTVNTEAFF. The CDR3 DNA follows: TGTGCCGCCCGAGGAGGGACGGTGAACACTGAAGCTTTCTTT.

The chain links TRBV9 to TRBJ2-3; 10 bases line up with TRBD2. Germline CDR1 reads SGDLS; CDR2 reads YYNGEE. J gave up 6 bases and V 0 bases, and 7 bases lay outside the gene matches. The CDR3 is 16 residues long. The CDR3 here is CASSVEGSGRSDTQYF. The CDR3 DNA follows: TGTGCCAGCAGCGTAGAAGGTAGCGGGAGGTCCGATACGCAGTATTTT.

This rearrangement joins TRBV30 to TRBJ2-5; TRBD1 aligns across 11 bases. The germline gives CDR1 GTSNPN, CDR2 SVGIG (reference sequence). Germline trimming cut 4 bases from V and 8 bases from J; bases unmatched to any gene: 9. This CDR3 region has 14 residues. Written as DNA, the CDR3 is TGTGCCTGGACTCGGGACAGGGGGTCGGGAACCCAGTACTTC. This translates into CAWTRDRGSGTQYF.

The chain employs TRBV2 and TRBJ2-1; 9 positions match TRBD2. The CDR3 sequence is 19 residues long. V shed 4 bases and J 9 bases; nucleotides not matched to a gene: 22. Germline CDR1 and CDR2: SNHLY and FYNNEI. In DNA form, the CDR3 reads TGTGCCAGCAGTGGTCCCTCCAGCGGGAGCTCCAGCGGGGGGAGTGAGCAGTTCTTC. Its protein is CASSGPSSGSSSGGSEQFF. Supplemented by reference TRBV2 and TRBJ2-1, the full variable domain reads EPEVTQTPSHQVTQMGQEVILRCVPISNHLYFYWYRQILGQKVEFLVSFYNNEISEKSEIFDDQFSVERPDGSNFTLKIRSTKLEDSAMYFCASSGPSSGSSSGGSEQFFGPGTRLTVL.

This chain joins TRBV18 and TRBJ1-1; perhaps TRBD1 as D (5 bases). Germline CDR1 and CDR2: KGHSH and LQKENI. CDR3 size: 13 residues. V lost 0 bases and J 11 bases, leaving 13 bases between the germline ends. Here the CDR3 reads CASSPPGQGGAFF. The CDR3 region has the DNA TGTGCCAGCTCACCACCGGGGCAGGGTGGGGCTTTCTTT.

The CDR3 nucleotides are TGCGCCAGCAGTGCAGCGACAGGGGTCCAAGAGACCCAGTACTTC. Translating gives CASSAATGVQETQYF. This chain connects TRBV10-1 to TRBJ2-5; 8 nucleotides match TRBD1. Germline V gives CDR1 WNHNN, CDR2 SYGVQD (reference sequence). The CDR3 runs to 15 residues. With 4 bases clipped from V and 1 base from J, the junction kept 5 bases outside the gene matches.

This chain joins TRBV28 and TRBJ1-1; 12 bases match TRBD1. The CDR3 covers 16 residues. Germline trimming cut 8 bases from V and 1 base from J; bases unmatched to any gene: 8. Germline CDR1 is MDHEN and CDR2 is SYDVKM. CDR3 sequence: CASGDRGLPANTEAFF. CDR3 coding DNA: TGTGCCAGCGGGGACAGGGGGCTACCCGCGAACACTGAAGCTTTCTTT.